The sample holds one count of the clone carrying this T cell receptor (beta chain). Antigen unknown. The entry originates in a study of graft-versus-host responses after intestinal transplantation. Study details: The study gave all recipients anti-thymocyte globulin induction, then tacrolimus and steroids for three to four years.

The assay was immunoSEQ multiplex PCR, and TCRdb's table has in-frame clones only and misses some. The sample has over 70,000 clones, roughly 94% seen once; the top ten hold around 0.51%. The material sequenced was unstimulated CD8+ T cells sorted from spleen or lymph node cells, taken before intestinal transplant. The source of this sequence is a human donor who received an intestinal transplant.

CDR3 nucleotide sequence: TGTGCCAGCAGTGTCGGGGACGGCACCTCCCAAGAGACCCAGTACTTC. Residues: CASSVGDGTSQETQYF. V and J are TRBV25-1 and TRBJ2-5; the D gene could be TRBD1 or TRBD2 (5 bases each). CDR1 is MGHDK and CDR2 is SYGVNS in the germline V gene. The germline V and J ends were trimmed by 4 bases and 1 base, with 16 bases remaining between them. The CDR3 is 16 residues long.